Listed here are 28 T cell receptor beta chains from one sample, sequenced in a study of blood T cell repertoires in COVID-19. Only in-frame clones appear in the TCRdb table, and some are missing; sequencing was by immunoSEQ multiplex PCR. The table lists around 99,000 clones, 65% to 80% of them singletons, with 4.3% in the top ten. The sequencing sample was made of peripheral blood. These TCRs come from a man aged 65 to 85 with acute or convalescent COVID-19.

This chain links TRBV9 with TRBJ2-3; 7 bases agree with TRBD2. V was pared by 0 bases and J by 3 bases, with 13 bases of the junction left unmatched. The CDR3 runs to 18 residues. Germline V gene data show CDR1 as SGDLS and CDR2 as YYNGEE. The CDR3 bases are TGTGCCAGCAGCGTAGGGAGGACTAGTCACATAGCTACAGATACGCAGTATTTT. Amino acids: CASSVGRTSHIATDTQYF.

The genes are TRBV5-8 and TRBJ2-3; possibly TRBD2 for D (5 bases). This CDR3 is 16 amino acids long. Germline V gene sequence: CDR1 SGHTS, CDR2 YDEGEE. V lost 0 bases and J lost 0, with 11 bases in between. The CDR3 loop is CASSLGGPGSTDTQYF. The DNA of the CDR3 is TGTGCCAGCAGCTTGGGAGGGCCGGGGAGCACAGATACGCAGTATTTT.

The J gene is TRBJ2-3, the V gene TRBV9, with D possibly being TRBD1 (6 bases). V was cut by 4 bases and J by 2 bases, with 11 bases left in between. Germline V lookup: CDR1 SGDLS, CDR2 YYNGEE. The CDR3 covers 14 residues. Written as DNA, the CDR3 is TGTGCCAGCAGCCTTACAGGGATCACAGATACGCAGTATTTT. Residues: CASSLTGITDTQYF.

The gene calls are TRBV7-3 and TRBJ2-5; 8 nucleotides line up with TRBD2. The CDR3 runs 14 residues. The V gene's germline CDR1 is SGHTA and CDR2 FQGTGA. The V segment lost 1 base and the J segment 5 bases; nucleotides outside the gene matches: 3. The CDR3 DNA follows: TGTGCCAGCAGCTTAAATCGACTAGCGGAGACCCAGTACTTC. Translated, it gives CASSLNRLAETQYF. The full variable domain, completed using reference TRBV7-3 and TRBJ2-5, is GAGVSQTPSNKVTEKGKYVELRCDPISGHTALYWYRQSLGQGPEFLIYFQGTGAADDSGLPNDRFFAVRPEGSVSTLKIQRTERGDSAVYLCASSLNRLAETQYFGPGTRLLVL.

The chain employs TRBV25-1 and TRBJ1-1, with 7 bases that match TRBD1. V lost 3 bases, J lost 1 base, and 5 bases stayed unmatched. The CDR3 length is 15 residues. Looked up from germline, CDR1 is MGHDK and CDR2 is SYGVNS. DNA for the CDR3: TGTGCCAGCAGTGACGACAGGGCGGGGAACACTGAAGCTTTCTTT. Protein: CASSDDRAGNTEAFF.

The chain is built from TRBV7-2 and TRBJ1-4; maybe TRBD1 (5 bases). The CDR3 spans 16 residues. The V and J ends lost 5 bases and 1 base respectively, with 14 bases between them. From germline, CDR1 is SGHTA and CDR2 FQGNSA. CDR3 protein: CASSPNPGRTNEKLFF. CDR3 DNA: TGTGCCAGCAGCCCGAATCCAGGGCGAACTAATGAAAAACTGTTTTTT.

Only a few counts were recorded for this clone. This chain uses TRBV7-9 with TRBJ1-5; tentative D call: TRBD1 (5 bases). This CDR3 contains 15 residues. In germline, CDR1 is SEHNR, CDR2 FQNEAQ (reference sequence). V lost 1 base, J lost 6 bases, and 13 bases lay in between. The CDR3 coding sequence is TGTGCCAGCAGCTTAGACGGGGGGGAAGGTCAGCCCCAGCATTTT. Translating it yields CASSLDGGEGQPQHF.

The chain combines TRBV7-8 with TRBJ1-6; a weak D match, TRBD1 (5 bases). V lost 4 bases to trimming and J lost 6 bases, with 10 bases between them. From germline, CDR1 is SGHVS and CDR2 FQNEAQ. The CDR3 is made up of 14 amino acids. The DNA for the CDR3 is TGTGCCAGCAGCTCAGACAGAATTAATTCACCCCTCCACTTT. Its translation is CASSSDRINSPLHF.

This clone was seen only a few times. The V and J genes are TRBV9 and TRBJ1-3, with D possibly TRBD1 on 5 matching bases. Germline lookup yields CDR1 SGDLS and CDR2 YYNGEE. This CDR3 has 17 amino acids. V was shortened by 5 bases and J by 4 bases, with 22 bases between the two germline ends. CDR3 sequence: CASSVTLPGDSGNTIYF. The CDR3 DNA sequence: TGTGCCAGCAGTGTAACCTTACCCGGGGACTCCGGAAACACCATATATTTT. Filled out from reference TRBV9 and TRBJ1-3, the complete variable domain reads DSGVTQTPKHLITATGQRVTLRCSPRSGDLSVYWYQQSLDQGLQFLIQYYNGEERAKGNILERFSAQQFPDLHSELNLSSLELGDSALYFCASSVTLPGDSGNTIYFGEGSWLTVV.

This clone was seen a single time. The rearrangement joins TRBV7-8 to TRBJ2-1, with 10 bases fitting TRBD1. Germline V CDR1 and CDR2: SGHVS, FQNEAQ. J lost 3 bases, V lost 0 bases, and 2 bases had no gene match. The CDR3 is 16 amino acids. CDR3 protein: CASSLAGQGFYNEQFF. The CDR3 nucleotides are TGTGCCAGCAGCTTAGCGGGACAGGGGTTCTACAATGAGCAGTTCTTC.

This clone was recorded once. The chain couples TRBV5-1 to TRBJ2-2; D is ambiguous. CDR1 is SGHRS, CDR2 YFSETQ, per germline. The V and J ends lost 0 bases and 2 bases respectively, with 8 bases between them. The CDR3 covers 15 residues. The CDR3 DNA sequence: TGCGCCAGCAGCTTGGCACAGAGAAACACCGGGGAGCTGTTTTTT. Protein sequence: CASSLAQRNTGELFF.

This clone was counted a few times. The CDR3 nucleotides are TGTGCCAGCAGGGGGGACAGGGGTGAAGCTTTCTTT. It encodes CASRGDRGEAFF. The V and J genes are TRBV2 and TRBJ1-1; 10 bases are shared with TRBD1. CDR1 is SNHLY, CDR2 FYNNEI, per germline. The CDR3 is made up of 12 amino acids. The V segment lost 6 bases and the J segment 7 bases; nucleotides outside the gene matches: 2. The whole variable domain, filled in from reference TRBV2 and TRBJ1-1, reads EPEVTQTPSHQVTQMGQEVILRCVPISNHLYFYWYRQILGQKVEFLVSFYNNEISEKSEIFDDQFSVERPDGSNFTLKIRSTKLEDSAMYFCASRGDRGEAFFGQGTRLTVV.

This clone was observed a few times. This chain joins TRBV27 and TRBJ1-5; D remains ambiguous. The V gene lost 1 base and the J gene lost 0 bases, with 7 bases spanning the gap. Germline V gives CDR1 MNHEY, CDR2 SMNVEV (reference sequence). This CDR3 is built from 15 residues. CDR3 bases: TGTGCCAGCAGTTTATGGGCAATTAGCAATCAGCCCCAGCATTTT. Protein sequence: CASSLWAISNQPQHF.

The chain couples TRBV18 to TRBJ1-1; perhaps TRBD1 as D (5 bases). Germline CDR1 KGHSH, CDR2 LQKENI. The CDR3 length is 16 residues. Trimming cost V 0 bases and J 5 bases, with 16 bases left between them. The CDR3: CASSPPSGARATEAFF. The CDR3 DNA is TGTGCCAGCTCACCACCATCTGGGGCTCGGGCAACTGAAGCTTTCTTT.

The chain is built from TRBV11-2 and TRBJ1-2; D is unclear. Germline loops: CDR1 SGHAT, CDR2 FQNNGV. Trimming cost V 3 bases and J 4 bases, with 9 bases left between them. The CDR3 consists of 13 residues. CDR3 DNA sequence: TGTGCCAGCAGCTTGGCAGACACCTATGGCTACACCTTC. This encodes CASSLADTYGYTF.

This clone has only a few counts. This chain links TRBV13 with TRBJ2-4; 10 positions match TRBD1. Germline V CDR1 and CDR2: PRHDT, FYEKMQ (reference sequence). The CDR3 is 13 residues long. V was pared by 5 bases and J by 6 bases, with 1 base of the junction left unmatched. The CDR3 region has the DNA TGTGCCAGCAGCCGGGACAGGGGAAACATTCAGTACTTC. It yields the protein CASSRDRGNIQYF. Together with reference TRBV13 and TRBJ2-4, the CDR3 gives the full variable domain: AAGVIQSPRHLIKEKRETATLKCYPIPRHDTVYWYQQGPGQDPQFLISFYEKMQSDKGSIPDRFSAQQFSDYHSELNMSSLELGDSALYFCASSRDRGNIQYFGAGTRLSVL.

As regards this clone: Within the sample, other DNA sequences also encode this same CDR3. CDR3: CASSLDTMNTEAFF. The CDR3 DNA reads TGTGCCAGCAGCCTGGACACAATGAACACTGAAGCTTTCTTT. This chain uses TRBV3-1 (or the pseudogene TRBV3-2) with TRBJ1-1; possible D gene TRBD1, 5 bases. This CDR3 is built from 14 residues. Trimming pared 4 bases from V and 0 bases from J, leaving 9 bases between. The V gene's germline CDR1 is LGHDT and CDR2 YNNKEL (reference sequence).

This chain links TRBV20-1 with TRBJ1-5; TRBD1 might be the D (6 bases). The CDR3 consists of 14 residues. In germline, CDR1 is DFQATT, CDR2 SNEGSKA (reference sequence). With 3 bases removed from V and 8 bases from J, the gap between germline ends came to 17 bases. For the CDR3, the DNA is TGCAGTGCTAGTTTGGGGGCCGGGATGGAGCCCCAGCATTTT. Residues: CSASLGAGMEPQHF.

This sequence joins TRBV11-3 and TRBJ2-2, with 10 bases aligning to TRBD1. Germline trimming cut 5 bases from V and 7 bases from J; bases unmatched to any gene: 4. The V gene's germline CDR1 is SGHNT and CDR2 YENEEA. The length of the CDR3 is 14 residues. The CDR3 DNA follows: TGTGCCAGCAGCCTGACAGGGGGCGGCGGGGAGCTGTTTTTT. Translated: CASSLTGGGGELFF.

The V gene is TRBV19, the J gene TRBJ1-1; TRBD1 might be the D (5 bases). Germline values: CDR1 LNHDA, CDR2 SQIVND (reference sequence). Deletions cut 6 bases from V and 4 bases from J, with 12 bases between. The CDR3 is 13 amino acids. In nucleotides, the CDR3 is TGTGCCAGTAGATCCGGGGGTATCACTGAAGCTTTCTTT. Residues: CASRSGGITEAFF. The full variable domain, its missing parts supplied by reference TRBV19 and TRBJ1-1, is DGGITQSPKYLFRKEGQNVTLSCEQNLNHDAMYWYRQDPGQGLRLIYYSQIVNDFQKGDIAEGYSVSREKKESFPLTVTSAQKNPTAFYLCASRSGGITEAFFGQGTRLTVV.

The table lists this clone with a few counts. This chain joins TRBV5-6 and TRBJ1-5; weak D call: TRBD1 (6 bases). This CDR3 region has 14 residues. V was clipped by 4 bases and J by 9 bases, with 17 bases between them. Germline assignment: CDR1 SGHDT and CDR2 YYEEEE. CDR3 sequence: CASSPGGGGRPQHF. For the CDR3, the DNA is TGTGCCAGCAGCCCGGGTGGGGGCGGCCGGCCCCAGCATTTT. Full variable domain (missing parts from reference TRBV5-6 and TRBJ1-5): DAGVTQSPTHLIKTRGQQVTLRCSPKSGHDTVSWYQQALGQGPQFIFQYYEEEERQRGNFPDRFSGHQFPNYSSELNVNALLLGDSALYLCASSPGGGGRPQHFGDGTRLSIL.

This clone was picked up one time. The chain has TRBV11-2 and TRBJ1-1; 7 nucleotides line up with TRBD1. V lost 0 bases and J lost 1; bases outside the gene matches: 14. The germline gives CDR1 SGHAT, CDR2 FQNNGV. CDR3 length equals 19 residues. This CDR3 is CASSLEGPFGQETNTEAFF. CDR3 nucleotides: TGTGCCAGCAGCTTAGAGGGCCCCTTCGGACAGGAGACGAACACTGAAGCTTTCTTT.

This clone has just a few counts. The chain links TRBV6-6 to TRBJ2-7; 7 nucleotides align to TRBD1. The length of the CDR3 is 15 residues. The germline CDR1 and CDR2 sequences are MNHNY and SVGAGI (reference sequence). Trimming cost V 5 bases and J 4 bases; bases outside gene matches: 11. CDR3 in amino acids: CASSVGQANLYEQYF. The DNA for the CDR3 is TGTGCCAGCAGTGTCGGACAGGCCAACCTTTACGAGCAGTACTTC.

The rearrangement joins TRBV11-3 to TRBJ2-1; D not resolved. Trimming shortened V by 4 bases and J by 2 bases, and 6 bases separated the two germline ends. From germline, CDR1 is SGHNT and CDR2 YENEEA. This CDR3 spans 13 amino acids. CDR3 protein: CASSYSTYNEQFF. CDR3 nucleotides: TGTGCCAGCAGCTATAGTACCTACAATGAGCAGTTCTTC.

The gene calls are TRBV5-5 and TRBJ2-7; perhaps TRBD1 as D (6 bases). The CDR3 sequence is 14 residues long. Germline V CDR1 and CDR2: SGHKS, YYEKEE (reference sequence). Trimming shortened V by 4 bases and J by 3 bases, and 14 bases separated the two germline ends. Here the CDR3 DNA reads TGTGCCAGCAGCCTCCCAGCAGGGGACTACGAGCAGTACTTC. Residues: CASSLPAGDYEQYF.

This chain links TRBV6-1 with TRBJ2-1; D is possibly TRBD2 (6 bases). Germline assignment: CDR1 MNHNS and CDR2 SASEGT. Trimming removed 3 bases from V and 2 bases from J, with 8 bases in between. This CDR3 comprises 14 residues. The CDR3 sequence: CASSETSTYNEQFF. CDR3 DNA: TGTGCCAGCAGTGAGACTAGTACCTACAATGAGCAGTTCTTC.

In its sample, this clone was seen once. V gene TRBV6-5 combines with J gene TRBJ2-6; TRBD2 agrees at 7 bases. Unmatched junction bases numbered 4, after V lost 7 bases and J lost 1 base. CDR1 is MNHEY, CDR2 SVGAGI, per germline. The CDR3 consists of 15 residues. CDR3 DNA sequence: TGTGCCAGCACCTGGGGGGGATCTGGGGCCAACGTCCTGACTTTC. This sequence encodes CASTWGGSGANVLTF.

The rearrangement joins TRBV20-1 to TRBJ1-5, with 9 nucleotides matching TRBD1. This CDR3 contains 14 residues. The germline V gene has CDR1 DFQATT and CDR2 SNEGSKA (reference sequence). The V segment lost 5 bases and the J segment 7 bases; nucleotides outside the gene matches: 9. The CDR3, as DNA: TGCAGTGCTGGTGGGTTTGGACAGGGGCAGCCCCAGCATTTT. It specifies CSAGGFGQGQPQHF.